The 2 T cell receptor beta chains listed next were all sequenced from one sample in a study of molecular identifiers for immune sequencing clone quantification (dated by TCRdb to the late 2010s). The library was prepared using PCR. The instrument given in TCRdb is Illumina HiSeq 4000. The public reads were reprocessed in TCRdb via fastp at Q25 and MiXCR, keeping in-frame beta chains. Rows merge per CDR3 protein into single entries with the most common DNA and genes. This sample is represented by 60,000 to 70,000 distinct CDR3 sequences; 19% of them were singletons. The leading ten clones occupy about 1.5% of the sample. The sequenced sample was naive CD8+ T cells from blood, with Jurkat cell RNA spiked in. What the cell subset or site label conveys for this sample: FACS-sorted CD8+CD4-CCR7+CD45RA+ naive T cells. Receptor source: a human donor in good health. Some libraries in this study had Jurkat cell RNA spiked in.

This clonotype was counted ten times or more. The rearrangement uses TRBV5-1 and TRBJ1-1, with unresolved D. This CDR3 has 13 residues. Trimming left V 0 bases short and J 1 base short, with 4 bases between. In germline, CDR1 is SGHRS, CDR2 YFSETQ. CDR3 sequence reads: CASSLAKNTEAFF. DNA of the CDR3: TGCGCCAGCAGCTTGGCCAAGAACACTGAAGCTTTCTTT. Drawing the rest from reference TRBV5-1 and TRBJ1-1, the complete variable domain is KAGVTQTPRYLIKTRGQQVTLSCSPISGHRSVSWYQQTPGQGLQFLFEYFSETQRNKGNFPGRFSGRQFSNSRSEMNVSTLELGDSALYLCASSLAKNTEAFFGQGTRLTVV.

This clonotype was picked up many times. The chain combines TRBV28 with TRBJ2-7; the D call may be TRBD1 or TRBD2 (5 bases each). The CDR3 totals 13 residues. V gave up 6 bases and J gave up 4 bases, with 13 bases separating them. CDR1 MDHEN and CDR2 SYDVKM come from the germline V gene. The CDR3: CASRASEGYEQYF. The CDR3 region has the DNA TGTGCCAGCAGAGCCTCCGAGGGGTACGAGCAGTACTTC.